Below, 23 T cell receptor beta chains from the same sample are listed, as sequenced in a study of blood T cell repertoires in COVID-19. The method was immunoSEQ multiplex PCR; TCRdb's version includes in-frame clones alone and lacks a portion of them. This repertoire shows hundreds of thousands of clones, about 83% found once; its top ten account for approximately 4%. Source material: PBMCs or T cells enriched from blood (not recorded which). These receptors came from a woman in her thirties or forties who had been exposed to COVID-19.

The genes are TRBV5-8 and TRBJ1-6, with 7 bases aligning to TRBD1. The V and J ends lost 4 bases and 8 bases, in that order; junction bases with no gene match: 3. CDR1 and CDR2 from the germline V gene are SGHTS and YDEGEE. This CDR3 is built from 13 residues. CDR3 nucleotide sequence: TGTGCCAGCAGCAGACAGGGCGATTCACCCCTCCACTTT. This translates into CASSRQGDSPLHF.

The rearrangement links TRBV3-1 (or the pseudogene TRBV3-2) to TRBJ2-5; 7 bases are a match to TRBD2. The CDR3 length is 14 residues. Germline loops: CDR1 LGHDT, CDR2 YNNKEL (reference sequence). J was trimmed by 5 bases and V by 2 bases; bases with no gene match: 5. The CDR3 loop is CASSQQTSRETQYF. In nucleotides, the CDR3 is TGTGCCAGCAGCCAACAGACTAGCCGGGAGACCCAGTACTTC.

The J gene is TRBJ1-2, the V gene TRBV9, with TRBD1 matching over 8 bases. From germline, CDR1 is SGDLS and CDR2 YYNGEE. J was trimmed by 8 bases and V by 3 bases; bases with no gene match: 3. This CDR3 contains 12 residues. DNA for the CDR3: TGTGCCAGCAGCGGGACAGGGTCAGGCTACACCTTC. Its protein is CASSGTGSGYTF.

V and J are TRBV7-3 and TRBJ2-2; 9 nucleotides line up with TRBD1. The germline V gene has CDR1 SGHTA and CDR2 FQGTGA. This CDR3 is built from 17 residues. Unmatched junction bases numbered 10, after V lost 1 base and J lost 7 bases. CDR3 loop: CASSLISQGARNGELFF. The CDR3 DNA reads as TGTGCCAGCAGCTTAATATCACAGGGGGCAAGGAACGGGGAGCTGTTTTTT.

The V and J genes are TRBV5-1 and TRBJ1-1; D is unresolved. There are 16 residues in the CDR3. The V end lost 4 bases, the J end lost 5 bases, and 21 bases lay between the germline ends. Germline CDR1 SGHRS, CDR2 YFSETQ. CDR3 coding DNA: TGCGCCAGCAGCAACGGAGAGGGATGGAGGAAAACTGAAGCTTTCTTT. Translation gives CASSNGEGWRKTEAFF.

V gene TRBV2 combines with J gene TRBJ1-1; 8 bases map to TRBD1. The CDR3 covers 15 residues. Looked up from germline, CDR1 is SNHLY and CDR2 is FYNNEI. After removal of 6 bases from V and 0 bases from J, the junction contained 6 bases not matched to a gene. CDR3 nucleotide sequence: TGTGCCAGCAGAGAGAACAGGGGGTTGAACACTGAAGCTTTCTTT. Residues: CASRENRGLNTEAFF. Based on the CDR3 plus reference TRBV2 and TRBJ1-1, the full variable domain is EPEVTQTPSHQVTQMGQEVILRCVPISNHLYFYWYRQILGQKVEFLVSFYNNEISEKSEIFDDQFSVERPDGSNFTLKIRSTKLEDSAMYFCASRENRGLNTEAFFGQGTRLTVV.

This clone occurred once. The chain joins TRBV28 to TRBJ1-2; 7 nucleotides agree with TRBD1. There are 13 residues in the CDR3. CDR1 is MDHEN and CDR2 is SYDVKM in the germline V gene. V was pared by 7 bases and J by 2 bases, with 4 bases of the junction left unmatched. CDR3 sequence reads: CASNRGLNYGYTF. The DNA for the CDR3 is TGTGCCAGCAACAGGGGTCTCAACTATGGCTACACCTTC.

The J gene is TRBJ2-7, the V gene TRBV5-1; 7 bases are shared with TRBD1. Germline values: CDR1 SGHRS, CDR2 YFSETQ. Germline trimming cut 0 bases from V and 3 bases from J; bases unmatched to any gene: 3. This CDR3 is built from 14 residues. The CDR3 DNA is TGCGCCAGCAGCTTGGGGGACAGTAACTACGAGCAGTACTTC. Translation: CASSLGDSNYEQYF.

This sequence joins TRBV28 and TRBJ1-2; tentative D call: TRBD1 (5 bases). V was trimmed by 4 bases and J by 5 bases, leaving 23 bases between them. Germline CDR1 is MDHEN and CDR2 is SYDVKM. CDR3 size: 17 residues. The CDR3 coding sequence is TGTGCCAGCAGTTCGTCGGGGGGGGACCCCGCTCATTATGGCTACACCTTC. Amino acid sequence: CASSSSGGDPAHYGYTF.

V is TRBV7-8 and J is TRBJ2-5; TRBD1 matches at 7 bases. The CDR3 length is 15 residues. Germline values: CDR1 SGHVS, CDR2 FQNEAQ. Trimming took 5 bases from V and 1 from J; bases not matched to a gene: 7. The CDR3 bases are TGTGCCAGCAGCCCCTCGGGACAGCCCCAAGAGACCCAGTACTTC. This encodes CASSPSGQPQETQYF. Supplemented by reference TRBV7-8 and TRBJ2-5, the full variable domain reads GAGVSQSPRYKVAKRGQDVALRCDPISGHVSLFWYQQALGQGPEFLTYFQNEAQLDKSGLPSDRFFAERPEGSVSTLKIQRTQQEDSAVYLCASSPSGQPQETQYFGPGTRLLVL.

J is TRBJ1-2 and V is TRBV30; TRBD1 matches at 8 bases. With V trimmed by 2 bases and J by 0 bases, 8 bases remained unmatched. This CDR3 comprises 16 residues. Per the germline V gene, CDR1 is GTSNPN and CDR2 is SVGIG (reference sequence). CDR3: CAWSPQGALANYGYTF. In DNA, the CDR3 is TGTGCCTGGAGTCCCCAGGGGGCACTTGCTAACTATGGCTACACCTTC.

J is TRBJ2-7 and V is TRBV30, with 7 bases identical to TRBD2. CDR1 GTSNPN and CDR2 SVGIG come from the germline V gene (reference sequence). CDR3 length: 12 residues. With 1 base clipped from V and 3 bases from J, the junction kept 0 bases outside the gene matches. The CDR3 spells CAWSGGGYEQYF. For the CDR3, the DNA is TGTGCCTGGAGTGGGGGGGGCTACGAGCAGTACTTC.

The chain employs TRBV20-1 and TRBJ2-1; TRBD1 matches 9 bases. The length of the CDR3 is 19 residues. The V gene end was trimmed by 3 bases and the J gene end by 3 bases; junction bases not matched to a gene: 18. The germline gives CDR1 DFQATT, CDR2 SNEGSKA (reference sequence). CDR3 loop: CSASAIPGQGERNYNEQFF. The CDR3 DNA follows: TGCAGTGCTAGTGCTATTCCGGGACAGGGTGAACGTAACTACAATGAGCAGTTCTTC.

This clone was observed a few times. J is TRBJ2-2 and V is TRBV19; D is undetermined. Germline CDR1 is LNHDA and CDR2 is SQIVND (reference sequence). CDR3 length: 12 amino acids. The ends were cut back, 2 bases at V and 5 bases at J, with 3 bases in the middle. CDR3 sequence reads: CASSISTGELFF. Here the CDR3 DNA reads TGTGCCAGTAGTATATCGACCGGGGAGCTGTTTTTT. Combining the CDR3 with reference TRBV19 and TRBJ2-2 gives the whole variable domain DGGITQSPKYLFRKEGQNVTLSCEQNLNHDAMYWYRQDPGQGLRLIYYSQIVNDFQKGDIAEGYSVSREKKESFPLTVTSAQKNPTAFYLCASSISTGELFFGEGSRLTVL.

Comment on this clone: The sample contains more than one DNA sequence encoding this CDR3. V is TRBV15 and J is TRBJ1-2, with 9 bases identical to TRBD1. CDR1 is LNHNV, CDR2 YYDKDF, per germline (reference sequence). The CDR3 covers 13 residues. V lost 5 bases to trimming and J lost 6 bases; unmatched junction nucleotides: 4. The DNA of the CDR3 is TGTGCCACCAGCCCTAGGACAGGGGATGGCTACACCTTC. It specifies CATSPRTGDGYTF.

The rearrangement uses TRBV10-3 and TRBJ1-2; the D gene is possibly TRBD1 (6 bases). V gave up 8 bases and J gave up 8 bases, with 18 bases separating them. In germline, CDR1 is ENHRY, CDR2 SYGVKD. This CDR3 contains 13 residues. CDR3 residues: CAILRDTQWGYTF. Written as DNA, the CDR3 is TGTGCCATCCTCCGGGACACTCAATGGGGCTACACCTTC.

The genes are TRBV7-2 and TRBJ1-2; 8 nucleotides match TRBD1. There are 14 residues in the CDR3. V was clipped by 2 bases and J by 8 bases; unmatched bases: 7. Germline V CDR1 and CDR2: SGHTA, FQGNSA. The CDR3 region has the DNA TGTGCCAGCAGCTTATTAGGGCAGGGGGCCGGCTACACCTTC. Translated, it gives CASSLLGQGAGYTF. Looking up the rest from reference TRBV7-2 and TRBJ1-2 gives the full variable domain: GAGVSQSPSNKVTEKGKDVELRCDPISGHTALYWYRQSLGQGLEFLIYFQGNSAPDKSGLPSDRFSAERTGGSVSTLTIQRTQQEDSAVYLCASSLLGQGAGYTFGSGTRLTVV.

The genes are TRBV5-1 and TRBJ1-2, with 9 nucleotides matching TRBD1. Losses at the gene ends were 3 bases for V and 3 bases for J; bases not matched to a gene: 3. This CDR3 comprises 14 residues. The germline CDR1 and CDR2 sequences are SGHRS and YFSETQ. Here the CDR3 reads CASSSRTGDYGYTF. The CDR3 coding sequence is TGCGCCAGCAGCTCCCGGACAGGGGACTATGGCTACACCTTC.

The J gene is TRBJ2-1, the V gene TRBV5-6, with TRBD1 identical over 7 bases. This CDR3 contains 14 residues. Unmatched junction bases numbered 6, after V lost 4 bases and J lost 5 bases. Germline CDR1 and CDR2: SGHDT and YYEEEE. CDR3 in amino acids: CASSKTGLDNEQFF. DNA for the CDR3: TGTGCCAGCAGCAAGACAGGGCTCGACAATGAGCAGTTCTTC.

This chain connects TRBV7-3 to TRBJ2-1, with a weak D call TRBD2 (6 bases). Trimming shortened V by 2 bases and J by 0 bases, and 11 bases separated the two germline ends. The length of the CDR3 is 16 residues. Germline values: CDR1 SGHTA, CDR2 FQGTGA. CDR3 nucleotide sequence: TGTGCCAGCAGCTTACTGGACGGGGGCTCCTACAATGAGCAGTTCTTC. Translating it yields CASSLLDGGSYNEQFF.

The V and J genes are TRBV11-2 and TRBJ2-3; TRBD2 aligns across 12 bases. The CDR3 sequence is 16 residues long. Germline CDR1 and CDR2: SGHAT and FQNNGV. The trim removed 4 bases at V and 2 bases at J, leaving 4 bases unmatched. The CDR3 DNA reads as TGTGCCAGCAGCTACACTAGCGGGGGGATCACAGATACGCAGTATTTT. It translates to CASSYTSGGITDTQYF.

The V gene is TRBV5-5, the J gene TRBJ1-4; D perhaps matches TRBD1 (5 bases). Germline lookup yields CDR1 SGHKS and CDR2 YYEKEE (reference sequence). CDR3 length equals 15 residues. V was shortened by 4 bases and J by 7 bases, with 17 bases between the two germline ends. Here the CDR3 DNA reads TGTGCCAGCAGCGTCTCAGGGATCATAGGTGAAAAACTGTTTTTT. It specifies CASSVSGIIGEKLFF. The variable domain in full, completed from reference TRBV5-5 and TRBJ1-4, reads DAGVTQSPTHLIKTRGQQVTLRCSPISGHKSVSWYQQVLGQGPQFIFQYYEKEERGRGNFPDRFSARQFPNYSSELNVNALLLGDSALYLCASSVSGIIGEKLFFGSGTQLSVL.

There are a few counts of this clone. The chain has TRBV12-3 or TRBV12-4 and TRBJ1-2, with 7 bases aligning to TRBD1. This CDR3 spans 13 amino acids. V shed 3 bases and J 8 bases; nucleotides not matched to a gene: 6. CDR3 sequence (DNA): TGTGCCAGCAGTTTCACAGGGGACAGCGGCTACACCTTC. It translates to CASSFTGDSGYTF.